These 21 T cell receptor beta chains were sequenced from one sample in a study of blood T cell repertoires in COVID-19. The table came from immunoSEQ multiplex PCR; TCRdb's copy has only in-frame clones and leaves some out. The sample records roughly 250,000 clones, 65% to 85% being singletons. The sequencing input was peripheral blood. The receptors here all came from a person aged 65 to 85 with COVID-19, enrolled during active disease.

The chain combines TRBV28 with TRBJ1-2; TRBD1 is a possible D gene (5 bases). The CDR3 runs 14 residues. V was cut by 3 bases and J by 7 bases, with 15 bases left in between. Germline assignment: CDR1 MDHEN and CDR2 SYDVKM. CDR3 in amino acids: CASSLAGRHRGYTF. The CDR3 bases are TGTGCCAGCAGTTTGGCAGGGAGGCATCGTGGCTACACCTTC.

The gene calls are TRBV7-2 and TRBJ1-6; maybe TRBD1 (6 bases). The ends were cut back, 5 bases at V and 7 bases at J, with 15 bases in the middle. This CDR3 comprises 15 residues. In germline, CDR1 is SGHTA, CDR2 FQGNSA. DNA of the CDR3: TGTGCCAGCAGCCCCAGTCAGGGGAAGAATTCACCCCTCCACTTT. Translating gives CASSPSQGKNSPLHF.

The V call is TRBV24-1, the J call TRBJ2-1; 10 nucleotides match TRBD2. CDR1 KGHDR and CDR2 SFDVKD come from the germline V gene. After removal of 5 bases from V and 6 bases from J, the junction contained 15 bases not matched to a gene. The CDR3 is 18 amino acids. CDR3 sequence reads: CATSATLGSGGALNEQFF. The CDR3, as DNA: TGTGCCACCAGTGCCACCCTCGGCAGCGGGGGGGCCCTCAATGAGCAGTTCTTC.

The chain employs TRBV7-2 and TRBJ1-1; D is undetermined. V was shortened by 6 bases and J by 4 bases, with 15 bases between the two germline ends. The CDR3 has 14 amino acids. From germline, CDR1 is SGHTA and CDR2 FQGNSA. The CDR3 here is CASRTRLGVTEAFF. In DNA form, the CDR3 reads TGTGCCAGCAGAACAAGATTGGGCGTCACTGAAGCTTTCTTT.

The V gene is TRBV10-3, the J gene TRBJ2-1, with D uncertain. The V end was cut by 7 bases, the J end by 5 bases, with 12 bases between. Germline V gene sequence: CDR1 ENHRY, CDR2 SYGVKD. There are 13 residues in the CDR3. CDR3 DNA sequence: TGTGCCATCATGGGTACAGACAACAATGAGCAGTTCTTC. Its translation: CAIMGTDNNEQFF.

The chain recombines TRBV28 with TRBJ2-5; 9 nucleotides match TRBD2. Germline loops: CDR1 MDHEN, CDR2 SYDVKM. The CDR3 runs to 16 residues. With V trimmed by 5 bases and J by 4 bases, 11 bases remained unmatched. CDR3 DNA sequence: TGTGCCAGCAGTCCCTATCGACTAGCGGTTCGAGAGACCCAGTACTTC. Its protein is CASSPYRLAVRETQYF.

This chain uses TRBV19 with TRBJ1-6; no reliable D call. The CDR3 contains 13 residues. The germline V gene has CDR1 LNHDA and CDR2 SQIVND (reference sequence). V was trimmed by 5 bases and J by 8 bases, leaving 10 bases between them. CDR3 sequence reads: CASSPTRDSPLHF. The CDR3 DNA is TGTGCCAGTAGTCCCACTCGGGATTCACCCCTCCACTTT.

The chain links TRBV28 to TRBJ1-5; 9 bases match TRBD1. This CDR3 has 16 amino acids. V lost 2 bases, J lost 3 bases, and 5 bases stayed unmatched. Looked up from germline, CDR1 is MDHEN and CDR2 is SYDVKM. CDR3 in DNA: TGTGCCAGCAGTTTAGCCGGGACAGGGATCAATCAGCCCCAGCATTTT. Protein: CASSLAGTGINQPQHF.

The genes are TRBV12-3 or TRBV12-4 and TRBJ1-4; D unclear. The CDR3 covers 13 residues. V shed 6 bases and J shed 3 bases, with 8 bases lying between them. This CDR3 reads CASRGFANEKLFF. The CDR3 DNA reads as TGTGCCAGCAGGGGCTTCGCTAATGAAAAACTGTTTTTT.

The chain is built from TRBV5-1 and TRBJ2-2; TRBD2 matches at 11 bases. CDR1 SGHRS and CDR2 YFSETQ come from the germline V gene. The CDR3 totals 18 residues. After removal of 2 bases from V and 2 bases from J, the junction contained 8 bases not matched to a gene. CDR3 loop: CASSFDATSGANTGELFF. The CDR3 DNA is TGCGCCAGCAGCTTTGACGCGACTAGCGGGGCTAACACCGGGGAGCTGTTTTTT.

The V gene is TRBV3-1 (or the pseudogene TRBV3-2), the J gene TRBJ1-2; the match to TRBD1 covers 8 bases. The V gene's germline CDR1 is LGHDT and CDR2 YNNKEL (reference sequence). CDR3 size: 16 residues. J gave up 6 bases and V 3 bases, and 12 bases lay outside the gene matches. CDR3 sequence reads: CASSHRGRLLGDGYTF. As DNA, the CDR3 is TGTGCCAGCAGCCACAGGGGGCGTTTGTTGGGCGATGGCTACACCTTC.

This clone has a handful of counts. The chain uses TRBV19 and TRBJ1-1; weak D call: TRBD1 (6 bases). CDR1 LNHDA and CDR2 SQIVND come from the germline V gene (reference sequence). CDR3 length equals 13 residues. Trimming took 0 bases from V and 7 from J, leaving 9 bases between them. This CDR3 reads CASSIEDRFEAFF. Here the CDR3 DNA reads TGTGCCAGTAGTATAGAAGACAGGTTTGAAGCTTTCTTT.

The chain combines TRBV11-3 with TRBJ2-6; 8 bases line up with TRBD1. Germline V lookup: CDR1 SGHNT, CDR2 YENEEA. The CDR3 is 15 amino acids. The junction had 2 bases not matched to a gene; V was cut back by 5 bases and J by 2 bases. The DNA for the CDR3 is TGTGCCAGCAGCCCGGACAGGGCTGGGGCCAACGTCCTGACTTTC. Protein: CASSPDRAGANVLTF.

This clone came up once. The chain is built from TRBV6-2 or TRBV6-3 and TRBJ2-6, with TRBD1 matching 8 bases. CDR1 and CDR2 (germline): MNHEY, SVGEGT. V trimming: 2 bases; J trimming: 2 bases; junction bases outside the gene matches: 8. The CDR3 covers 18 residues. The CDR3, as DNA: TGTGCCAGCAGTTACCGGACAGGGAGTATTACTGGGGCCAACGTCCTGACTTTC. Its protein product is CASSYRTGSITGANVLTF.

The chain links TRBV12-5 to TRBJ2-2, with 9 nucleotides matching TRBD2. From germline, CDR1 is LGHNT and CDR2 FRNRAP. The CDR3 spans 14 residues. J gave up 6 bases and V 8 bases, and 7 bases lay outside the gene matches. CDR3 nucleotides: TGTGCTAGTTTTAGCGGGAGTACCCCCGGGGAGCTGTTTTTT. The encoded protein is CASFSGSTPGELFF.

The chain uses TRBV29-1 and TRBJ2-6; maybe TRBD1 (6 bases). Germline V lookup: CDR1 SQVTM, CDR2 ANQGSEA. Deletions cut 7 bases from V and 0 bases from J, with 19 bases between. The CDR3 extends over 17 amino acids. The CDR3 DNA reads as TGCAGCGCTTCTTGGAGGACAGAGATCTCTGGGGCCAACGTCCTGACTTTC. It yields the protein CSASWRTEISGANVLTF. The whole variable domain, remainder taken from reference TRBV29-1 and TRBJ2-6, is SAVISQKPSRDICQRGTSLTIQCQVDSQVTMMFWYRQQPGQSLTLIATANQGSEATYESGFVIDKFPISRPNLTFSTLTVSNMSPEDSSIYLCSASWRTEISGANVLTFGAGSRLTVL.

This sequence joins TRBV27 and TRBJ1-3; D gene uncertain. Trimming took 3 bases from V and 3 from J, leaving 6 bases between them. The CDR3 is 13 amino acids. In germline, CDR1 is MNHEY, CDR2 SMNVEV (reference sequence). The CDR3 protein is CASSFGLGNTIYF. The CDR3 DNA reads TGTGCCAGCAGTTTTGGACTTGGAAACACCATATATTTT.

This sequence joins TRBV19 and TRBJ2-2; D uncertain. Germline V gene sequence: CDR1 LNHDA, CDR2 SQIVND (reference sequence). Trimming removed 7 bases at V and 0 bases at J, with 15 bases between. The CDR3 consists of 16 residues. CDR3 in amino acids: CASTPRSTANTGELFF. The CDR3 DNA reads TGTGCCAGTACCCCCCGTAGCACCGCGAACACCGGGGAGCTGTTTTTT.

The rearrangement joins TRBV21-1 to TRBJ1-4; TRBD1 is taken as the D call from the table, unchecked against the DNA. TRBV21-1 is classified as a pseudogene. The CDR3 consists of 18 residues. In DNA, the CDR3 is TGTGCCAGCAGCACAATGACAGGGATCCGTGCAACTAATGAAAAACTGTTTTTT. As protein: CASSTMTGIRATNEKLFF.

The chain combines TRBV9 with TRBJ1-2; TRBD1 aligns across 7 bases. The CDR3 loop spans 14 amino acids. Germline CDR1 reads SGDLS; CDR2 reads YYNGEE. J was trimmed by 5 bases and V by 3 bases; bases with no gene match: 7. The CDR3 DNA reads as TGTGCCAGCAGCGGAAAGGGACAGATATATGGCTACACCTTC. Protein sequence: CASSGKGQIYGYTF.

This clone was seen once. The chain recombines TRBV28 with TRBJ2-1; D possibly corresponds to TRBD2 (6 bases). Trimming took off 5 bases at V and 10 bases at J, with 15 bases between the two ends. CDR3 length equals 13 residues. Germline values: CDR1 MDHEN, CDR2 SYDVKM. CDR3 bases: TGTGCCAGCAGTATCCCTCCGGGAGAGGAGCAGTTCTTC. It encodes CASSIPPGEEQFF.